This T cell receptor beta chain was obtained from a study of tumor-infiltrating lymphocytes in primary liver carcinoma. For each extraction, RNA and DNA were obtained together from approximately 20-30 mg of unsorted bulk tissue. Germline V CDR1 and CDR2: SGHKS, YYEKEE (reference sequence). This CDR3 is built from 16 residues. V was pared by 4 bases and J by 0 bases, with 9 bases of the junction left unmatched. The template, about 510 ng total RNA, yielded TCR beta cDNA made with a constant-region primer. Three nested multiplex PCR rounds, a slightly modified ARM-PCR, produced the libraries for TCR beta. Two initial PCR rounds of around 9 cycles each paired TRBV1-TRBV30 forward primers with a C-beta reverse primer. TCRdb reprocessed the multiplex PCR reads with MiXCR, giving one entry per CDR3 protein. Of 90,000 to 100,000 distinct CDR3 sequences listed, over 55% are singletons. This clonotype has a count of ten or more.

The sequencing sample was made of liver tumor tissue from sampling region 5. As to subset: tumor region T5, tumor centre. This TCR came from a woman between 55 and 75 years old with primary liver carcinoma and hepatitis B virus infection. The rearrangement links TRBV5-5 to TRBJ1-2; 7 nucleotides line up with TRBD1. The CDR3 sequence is CASSPTGTETNYGYTF. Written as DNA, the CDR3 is TGTGCCAGCAGCCCAACCGGGACAGAAACTAACTATGGCTACACCTTC.